The clone carrying this T cell receptor (beta chain) was counted a few times. Its antigen is unknown. V was cut by 6 bases and J by 3 bases, with 12 bases left in between. The CDR3 is made up of 13 amino acids. Germline CDR1 reads SEHNR; CDR2 reads FQNEAQ (reference sequence). The entry originates in a study of T-cell memory formation after mild COVID-19. Findings and limits, study-wide: A second wave expanding day 15 to 37 was CD4+-biased; contracting clones were balanced.

TCRdb passed the 5' RACE reads through MiXCR, listing each CDR3 protein once. Of 400,000 or so distinct CDR3 sequences in the sample, about 20% were seen once. This receptor was obtained from an adult woman who had mild COVID-19 (a few samples of this study predate the infection). Cell type and time point are not known. Sequencing was performed on PBMCs or a T cell subset sorted from them (not recorded which). The chain couples TRBV7-9 to TRBJ2-7; D is unresolved. The CDR3 nucleotides are TGTGCCAGCAGTGGCTACGACGTCTACGAGCAGTACTTC. Translating it yields CASSGYDVYEQYF.